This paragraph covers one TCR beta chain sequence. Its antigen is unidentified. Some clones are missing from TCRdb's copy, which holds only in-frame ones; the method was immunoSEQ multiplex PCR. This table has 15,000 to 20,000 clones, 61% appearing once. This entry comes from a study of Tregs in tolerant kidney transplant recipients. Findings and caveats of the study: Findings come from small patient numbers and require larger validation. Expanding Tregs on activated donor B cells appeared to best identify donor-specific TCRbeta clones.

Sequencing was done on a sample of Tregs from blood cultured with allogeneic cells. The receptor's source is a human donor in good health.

The DNA of the CDR3 is TGTGCCAGCAGCCGACACAGAGAAGCTTTCTTT. It yields the protein CASSRHREAFF. The rearrangement uses TRBV6-6 and TRBJ1-1, with D unresolved. CDR1 and CDR2 from the germline V gene are MNHNY and SVGAGI (reference sequence). V lost 6 bases and J lost 8, with 10 bases in between. This CDR3 has 11 residues.